Listed here are 26 T cell receptor beta chains from one sample, sequenced in a study of siplizumab effects on memory and regulatory T cells. Only in-frame clones appear in the TCRdb table, and some are missing; sequencing was by immunoSEQ multiplex PCR. Here the sample spans 85,000 to 130,000 clones, more than 85% being singletons. Sequencing was done on a sample of CD4+ T cells sorted from blood. These receptors were taken from a human donor in good health. Some clones in this sample may be carry-over from other donors' samples.

The rearrangement links TRBV18 to TRBJ2-1; maybe TRBD2 (6 bases). CDR3 size: 13 residues. CDR1 KGHSH and CDR2 LQKENI come from the germline V gene. Trimming left V 2 bases short and J 6 bases short, with 8 bases between. The CDR3 DNA reads as TGTGCCAGCTCACCAACGGGGGTCAATGAGCAGTTCTTC. Translating gives CASSPTGVNEQFF.

The chain uses TRBV6-1 and TRBJ1-1, with D perhaps TRBD1 (5 bases). Germline V gives CDR1 MNHNS, CDR2 SASEGT. There are 17 residues in the CDR3. Deletions cut 0 bases from V and 1 base from J, with 15 bases between. The CDR3 DNA follows: TGTGCCAGCAGTGAAGCGATTCTCGGGGACCCGAACACTGAAGCTTTCTTT. It specifies CASSEAILGDPNTEAFF.

The J gene is TRBJ1-5, the V gene TRBV6-6; weak D call: TRBD1 (6 bases). Trimming removed 2 bases from V and 6 bases from J, with 11 bases in between. CDR1 is MNHNY, CDR2 SVGAGI, per germline (reference sequence). This CDR3 has 14 amino acids. The CDR3 DNA reads TGTGCCAGCAGTTACGCAGGGGCTATTCAGCCCCAGCATTTT. Its translation: CASSYAGAIQPQHF.

V is TRBV6-1 and J is TRBJ2-7, with D perhaps matching TRBD1 (6 bases). CDR1 is MNHNS, CDR2 SASEGT, per germline. CDR3 length equals 16 residues. V was clipped by 4 bases and J by 2 bases, with 18 bases between them. The CDR3 DNA reads TGTGCCAGCAGTGCTGAGACAGGCCACCTTCCCTACGAGCAGTACTTC. Encoded protein: CASSAETGHLPYEQYF.

The chain couples TRBV12-2 to TRBJ2-2. TRBV12-2 constitutes a pseudogene. The CDR3 length is 19 residues. Here the CDR3 DNA reads TGTGCAAGTCGCCCACCATACAAGGTCAGGGTAGGGGACGCCGGGGAGCTGTTTTTT. Amino acid sequence: CASRPPYKVRVGDAGELFF.

The chain uses TRBV28 and TRBJ2-4; TRBD1 might be the D (5 bases). V was trimmed by 4 bases and J by 0 bases, leaving 13 bases between them. The CDR3 length is 16 residues. CDR1 is MDHEN, CDR2 SYDVKM, per germline. In DNA, the CDR3 is TGTGCCAGCAGTTACCGACAGACACTAGCCAAAAACATTCAGTACTTC. Encoded protein: CASSYRQTLAKNIQYF.

The chain recombines TRBV4-2 with TRBJ2-2, with 9 bases that match TRBD2. Germline loops: CDR1 LGHNA, CDR2 YNFKEQ. The CDR3 loop spans 19 amino acids. V shed 1 base, J shed 3 bases, and the junction held 12 bases outside the gene matches. This chain's CDR3 is CASSQVMMLAGSDTGELFF. CDR3 DNA: TGTGCCAGCAGCCAAGTGATGATGCTAGCGGGAAGCGACACCGGGGAGCTGTTTTTT.

This clone was picked up one time. This chain uses TRBV6-4 with TRBJ2-1; D unclear. Germline V lookup: CDR1 MRHNA, CDR2 SNTAGT. Trimming pared 8 bases from V and 6 bases from J, leaving 17 bases between. The CDR3 spans 14 residues. For the CDR3, the DNA is TGTGCCAGCCGTATTAGAATCGATGCCAATGAGCAGTTCTTC. It is translated as CASRIRIDANEQFF.

J is TRBJ2-3 and V is TRBV29-1; no definite D call. The germline V and J ends were trimmed by 4 bases and 5 bases, with 16 bases remaining between them. From germline, CDR1 is SQVTM and CDR2 ANQGSEA. The length of the CDR3 is 14 residues. The CDR3 nucleotides are TGCAGCGTTGTAGTTGGGATCAGGAAAGATACGCAGTATTTT. Translation: CSVVVGIRKDTQYF.

The chain links TRBV7-9 to TRBJ1-2; D gene unclear. The CDR3 is made up of 14 amino acids. Trimming left V 8 bases short and J 1 base short, with 14 bases between. Germline CDR1 and CDR2: SEHNR and FQNEAQ (reference sequence). The CDR3 sequence: CASLPQRGNYGYTF. The CDR3 nucleotides are TGTGCCAGCCTCCCCCAGCGGGGTAACTATGGCTACACCTTC.

The table lists this clone with a count of one. The gene calls are TRBV14 and TRBJ2-5; D remains ambiguous. CDR1 SGHDN and CDR2 FVKESK come from the germline V gene. V shed 1 base and J shed 7 bases, with 16 bases lying between them. The CDR3 runs to 15 residues. The CDR3 loop is CASSQVSPTLGTQYF. The CDR3 DNA follows: TGTGCCAGCAGCCAAGTCTCCCCAACCCTCGGGACCCAGTACTTC.

The chain joins TRBV5-6 to TRBJ2-7, with D uncertain. The CDR3 spans 12 residues. V was shortened by 3 bases and J by 3 bases, with 7 bases between the two germline ends. From germline, CDR1 is SGHDT and CDR2 YYEEEE. This CDR3 is CASSSSRYEQYF. In DNA form, the CDR3 reads TGTGCCAGCAGCTCCTCCCGCTACGAGCAGTACTTC.

This clone was detected only once. The rearrangement uses TRBV4-2 and TRBJ2-3; 7 positions match TRBD2. Germline V CDR1 and CDR2: LGHNA, YNFKEQ. V trimming: 4 bases; J trimming: 2 bases; junction bases outside the gene matches: 15. The CDR3 has 18 residues. The DNA of the CDR3 is TGTGCCAGCAGCCCCAACCGGGGCCTAGCGGAATACACAGATACGCAGTATTTT. It encodes CASSPNRGLAEYTDTQYF.

The gene calls are TRBV5-1 and TRBJ2-5; 7 nucleotides match TRBD2. CDR1 is SGHRS and CDR2 is YFSETQ in the germline V gene. V gave up 2 bases and J gave up 5 bases; unmatched junction bases: 6. The CDR3 has 14 amino acids. For the CDR3, the DNA is TGCGCCAGCAGCTTATCTTTGGGGGGGGAGACCCAGTACTTC. Its protein product is CASSLSLGGETQYF.

This clone was observed once. This rearrangement joins TRBV4-1 to TRBJ2-3; 8 bases align to TRBD2. The CDR3 has 17 residues. The J segment lost 7 bases and the V segment lost 2 bases, leaving 14 bases of the junction unmatched. Germline CDR1 MGHRA, CDR2 YSYEKL. CDR3 region: CASSQKYEREIRNTQYF. The DNA of the CDR3 is TGCGCCAGCAGCCAAAAGTACGAGCGGGAGATCCGGAATACGCAGTATTTT.

In its sample, this clone was seen a few times. The rearrangement uses TRBV7-3 and TRBJ2-3; TRBD2 matches at 8 bases. The CDR3 covers 15 residues. The germline V gene encodes CDR1 SGHTA and CDR2 FQGTGA. Trimming at V came to 5 bases and at J to 2 bases, leaving 6 bases not matched to a gene. Here the CDR3 reads CASSPELAATDTQYF. CDR3 DNA: TGTGCCAGCAGCCCAGAACTAGCGGCCACAGATACGCAGTATTTT.

The chain uses TRBV6-5 and TRBJ2-5; D is perhaps TRBD2 (6 bases). Germline V CDR1 and CDR2: MNHEY, SVGAGI. The CDR3 consists of 13 residues. Between the trimmed V and J ends, which lost 4 bases and 7 bases, there was a span of 13 bases. In nucleotides, the CDR3 is TGTGCCAGCAGTTCGCTAGCGCCGGGGACCCAGTACTTC. Its protein is CASSSLAPGTQYF.

This clone appeared once. The genes are TRBV5-6 and TRBJ2-7; D possibly corresponds to TRBD2 (6 bases). Germline values: CDR1 SGHDT, CDR2 YYEEEE. The CDR3 runs to 15 residues. Trimming pared 2 bases from V and 0 bases from J, leaving 12 bases between. CDR3 DNA: TGTGCCAGCAGCTTTCCGGGACTTAGCTCCTACGAGCAGTACTTC. This translates into CASSFPGLSSYEQYF.

J is TRBJ1-3 and V is TRBV6-5; D is uncertain. Looked up from germline, CDR1 is MNHEY and CDR2 is SVGAGI. This CDR3 is built from 15 residues. V was cut by 6 bases and J by 3 bases, with 15 bases left in between. CDR3 in amino acids: CASRPRRALGNTIYF. The CDR3 nucleotides read TGTGCCAGCAGACCCCGCCGGGCGCTTGGAAACACCATATATTTT.

The V gene is TRBV30, the J gene TRBJ1-5, with no clear D. CDR1 GTSNPN and CDR2 SVGIG come from the germline V gene (reference sequence). The CDR3 length is 15 residues. V was clipped by 5 bases and J by 7 bases, with 21 bases between them. The CDR3 DNA is TGTGCCTGGGGTGGTACAAGGGTGCTGGGGCAGCCCCAGCATTTT. Translating gives CAWGGTRVLGQPQHF.

The rearrangement joins TRBV19 to TRBJ2-1; 9 nucleotides agree with TRBD2. The V gene end was trimmed by 2 bases and the J gene end by 4 bases; junction bases not matched to a gene: 3. Germline V gene data show CDR1 as LNHDA and CDR2 as SQIVND (reference sequence). The CDR3 loop spans 15 amino acids. The CDR3 bases are TGTGCCAGTAGTATACCTGCGGGAGGGTACAATGAGCAGTTCTTC. This sequence encodes CASSIPAGGYNEQFF.

V gene TRBV18 combines with J gene TRBJ2-5, with D possibly TRBD1 on 6 matching bases. From germline, CDR1 is KGHSH and CDR2 LQKENI. The CDR3 is 15 residues long. The germline V and J ends were trimmed by 0 bases and 5 bases, with 13 bases remaining between them. DNA for the CDR3: TGTGCCAGCTCACCACCCGGACAGCCCCGGGAGACCCAGTACTTC. Its translation is CASSPPGQPRETQYF.

This rearrangement joins TRBV28 to TRBJ2-5, with D unclear. The germline V gene has CDR1 MDHEN and CDR2 SYDVKM. V was shortened by 6 bases and J by 0 bases, with 17 bases between the two germline ends. The CDR3 has 16 residues. The CDR3 DNA is TGTGCCAGCAGAACCCGACTGGCACCCAACCAAGAGACCCAGTACTTC. Amino acids: CASRTRLAPNQETQYF.

The chain joins TRBV6-1 to TRBJ1-1, with D possibly matching TRBD1 (5 bases). The CDR3 is 13 amino acids. V was cut by 1 base and J by 5 bases, with 8 bases left in between. The germline CDR1 and CDR2 sequences are MNHNS and SASEGT. CDR3 loop: CASSEVRGTEAFF. CDR3 nucleotides: TGTGCCAGCAGTGAAGTGCGGGGGACTGAAGCTTTCTTT.

This chain joins TRBV30 and TRBJ2-7, with 10 nucleotides matching TRBD1. The CDR3 length is 14 residues. Germline V gene sequence: CDR1 GTSNPN, CDR2 SVGIG (reference sequence). V lost 2 bases to trimming and J lost 5 bases; unmatched junction nucleotides: 6. The CDR3 DNA is TGTGCCTGGAGTCGGGACAGGGGTTCTCACGAGCAGTACTTC. This sequence encodes CAWSRDRGSHEQYF.

The chain carries TRBV10-1 and TRBJ2-3, with D unclear. Germline V gives CDR1 WNHNN, CDR2 SYGVQD (reference sequence). Trimming removed 5 bases at V and 6 bases at J, with 15 bases between. The CDR3 runs to 14 residues. The CDR3: CASSSSYKADTQYF. The CDR3 DNA reads as TGCGCCAGCAGTTCGAGCTACAAAGCGGATACGCAGTATTTT.